The sample holds a few counts of the clone carrying this T cell receptor (beta chain). Its antigen is still unknown. CDR1 is SGDLS, CDR2 YYNGEE, per germline. Deletions cut 3 bases from V and 2 bases from J, with 14 bases between. CDR3 size: 15 residues. The data originate from a study of T cell repertoires in cytomegalovirus infection. Study background: Public TCR beta signatures were indicative of both CMV infection and a matching HLA type. Study observations and caveats: Using cumulative public TCR beta family frequency, the authors identified those who carried CMV together with the relevant HLA.

TCRdb reprocessed the reads with MiXCR, giving one entry per CDR3 protein. The repertoire holds about 920,000 distinct CDR3 sequences, with less than 40% as singletons. The receptor was derived from a human donor in good health (CMV status not recorded). Some clones in this sample may be carry-over from other donors' samples. The rearrangement joins TRBV9 to TRBJ1-2; D remains ambiguous. This specimen consisted of cultured CD8+ T cells from PBMCs, obtained from culture after CMV antigen stimulation. The CDR3 loop reads CASSGQVTGNYGYTF. The CDR3 coding sequence is TGTGCCAGCAGCGGACAAGTAACGGGGAACTATGGCTACACCTTC.